This paragraph reports one T cell receptor (beta chain). Specified time point: pre-treatment sample, taken before nivolumab and TIL therapy. Enrollment ran from 2017 to January 2020. The source of the sample is a study of TIL therapy for anti-PD-1-resistant metastatic lung cancer. As for the study in general: Median tumor PD-L1 proportion score was about 6.6%. Most patients had lung adenocarcinoma.

Sequencing used immunoSEQ v3. Survey-level samples got 2 million to 2.5 million read pairs; deep-level samples got about 4.5-6.5 million. The data were produced by immunoSEQ multiplex PCR, yet TCRdb's version contains in-frame clones alone and is incomplete. The data show about 44,000 clones, approximately 79% seen once. The length of the CDR3 is 15 residues. Deletions cut 8 bases from V and 3 bases from J, with 17 bases between. Germline CDR1 reads MGHDK; CDR2 reads SYGVNS. Material: blood, obtained at baseline. V is TRBV25-1 and J is TRBJ2-1; perhaps TRBD2 as D (5 bases). This clonotype was obtained from a man between 65 and 85 years old with non-small cell lung cancer. The CDR3: CASLGRGSFYNEQFF. The CDR3 nucleotides read TGTGCCAGCCTTGGGCGAGGGAGTTTCTACAATGAGCAGTTCTTC.